The rows below give T cell receptor beta chains drawn from one sample of a study of blood T cell repertoires in COVID-19. Sequenced by immunoSEQ multiplex PCR; TCRdb stores in-frame clones only, minus some. This sample yields hundreds of thousands of clones, of which roughly 90% are seen a single time; 2.9% belongs to the top ten. The sample consisted of PBMCs or T cells enriched from blood (not recorded which). The receptors were gathered from a woman between 50 and 59 years old who had been exposed to COVID-19. The CDR3 runs from the conserved cysteine through the conserved F or W. The D gene is left open where the match is weak. Size is stated for part of the rows, as once, few or many counts, or as a class when the clone is expanded.

CAWTRTANSPLHF	TGTGCCTGGACTAGGACAGCCAATTCACCCCTCCACTTT	TRBJ1-6	NA	TRBV30	few
CARPGQGAGNTEAFF	TGTGCCAGGCCGGGACAGGGGGCGGGGAACACTGAAGCTTTCTTT	TRBJ1-1	TRBD1	TRBV2	NA
CASSIGAGGSYEQYF	TGTGCCAGTAGTATCGGCGCAGGGGGCTCCTACGAGCAGTACTTC	TRBJ2-7	TRBD1	TRBV19	once
CASRLRLAGGGNYEQYF	TGTGCCAGCAGACTAAGACTAGCGGGGGGCGGGAACTACGAGCAGTACTTC	TRBJ2-7	TRBD2	TRBV2	NA
CASSRTGLSTDTQYF	TGCGCCAGCAGCCGGACCGGACTTTCCACAGATACGCAGTATTTT	TRBJ2-3	NA	TRBV5-1	NA
CASSHRDRANYNEQFF	TGTGCCAGCAGCCACCGGGACAGGGCGAACTACAATGAGCAGTTCTTC	TRBJ2-1	TRBD1	TRBV7-8	NA
CASSFSRDRSNYGYTF	TGTGCCAGCAGCTTTTCCCGGGACAGATCTAACTATGGCTACACCTTC	TRBJ1-2	TRBD1	TRBV5-6	NA
CASSQTQTGGIDEKLFF	TGCGCCAGCAGCCAAACCCAGACAGGGGGTATTGACGAAAAACTGTTTTTT	TRBJ1-4	TRBD1	TRBV4-1	NA
CASSPPSGTGVYEQYF	TGCGCCAGCAGCCCACCCTCCGGGACAGGGGTCTACGAGCAGTACTTC	TRBJ2-7	TRBD1	TRBV5-1	NA
CASSVAGTGWATNEKLFF	TGTGCCAGCAGCGTCGCCGGGACAGGGTGGGCAACTAATGAAAAACTGTTTTTT	TRBJ1-4	TRBD1	TRBV13	NA
CASSQDPGIYGYTF	TGCGCCAGCAGCCAAGACCCGGGAATCTATGGCTACACCTTC	TRBJ1-2	NA	TRBV4-1	few
CASSPGQGNEQFF	TGTGCCAGTAGTCCCGGACAGGGGAATGAGCAGTTCTTC	TRBJ2-1	TRBD1	TRBV19	few
CASRRTSGVYEQYF	TGTGCCAGCAGGAGGACTAGCGGGGTCTACGAGCAGTACTTC	TRBJ2-7	TRBD2	TRBV28	NA
CASRRWGLADGEKLFF	TGTGCCAGTAGGCGATGGGGCCTGGCTGACGGTGAAAAACTGTTTTTT	TRBJ1-4	NA	TRBV19	NA
CASRTSRGDEQYF	TGTGCCAGCAGGACCTCACGGGGGGACGAGCAGTACTTC	TRBJ2-7	TRBD2	TRBV12-3/TRBV12-4	NA
CASSPRSYEQYF	TGTGCCAGCAGCCCGCGGTCCTACGAGCAGTACTTC	TRBJ2-7	NA	TRBV7-8	NA
CASKKDRGYNSPLHF	TGTGCCAGCAAAAAAGACAGGGGCTATAATTCACCCCTCCACTTT	TRBJ1-6	TRBD1	TRBV2	NA
CASSQGDRGPRNTIYF	TGTGCCAGCAGCCAGGGTGACAGGGGGCCCAGAAACACCATATATTTT	TRBJ1-3	TRBD1	TRBV3-1/TRBV3-2	many
CASSIAFSGGFRDTQYF	TGTGCCAGCAGTATCGCATTCAGCGGGGGCTTTCGGGATACGCAGTATTTT	TRBJ2-3	TRBD2	TRBV5-6	NA
CASHTRFSNQPQHF	TGTGCCAGCCACACCCGCTTTAGCAATCAGCCCCAGCATTTT	TRBJ1-5	NA	TRBV28	NA
CASSTGTNGMNQPQHF	TGCGCCAGCAGCACAGGGACGAATGGGATGAATCAGCCCCAGCATTTT	TRBJ1-5	NA	TRBV5-1	few
CASSPRPTGNTGELFF	TGTGCCAGCTCACCACGCCCTACCGGTAACACCGGGGAGCTGTTTTTT	TRBJ2-2	NA	TRBV18	NA
CASTKDRGHPSYEQYF	TGTGCCAGCACCAAGGACAGGGGGCACCCTTCCTACGAGCAGTACTTC	TRBJ2-7	TRBD1	TRBV5-6	NA
CASSFQDREGAFF	TGTGCCAGCAGCTTCCAGGACAGGGAGGGGGCTTTCTTT	TRBJ1-1	TRBD1	TRBV7-2	NA
CASNLGATGTGELFF	TGTGCCAGCAACCTCGGCGCGACGGGCACCGGGGAGCTGTTTTTT	TRBJ2-2	NA	TRBV7-2	few
CASSSGPGQLRETQYF	TGTGCCAGCAGCTCCGGCCCGGGACAGCTTCGGGAGACCCAGTACTTC	TRBJ2-5	TRBD1	TRBV7-2	NA
CASGFVSGGANYGYTF	TGTGCTAGTGGTTTCGTATCAGGGGGAGCTAACTATGGCTACACCTTC	TRBJ1-2	TRBD1	TRBV12-5	NA
CASSIGPGSGTGELFF	TGTGCCAGTAGTATCGGCCCTGGGTCAGGCACCGGGGAGCTGTTTTTT	TRBJ2-2	NA	TRBV19	NA
CSGQGQGADQPQHF	TGCAGCGGCCAGGGACAGGGGGCTGATCAGCCCCAGCATTTT	TRBJ1-5	TRBD1	TRBV29-1	NA
CASSQDNEGNTEAFF	TGCGCCAGCAGCCAAGATAACGAGGGTAACACTGAAGCTTTCTTT	TRBJ1-1	NA	TRBV4-1	NA
CASSSRPQVAYNEQFF	TGTGCCAGCAGTTCGCGGCCCCAAGTCGCCTACAATGAGCAGTTCTTC	TRBJ2-1	NA	TRBV5-5	NA
CASSHYQGTGSGYGYTF	TGTGCCAGCAGCCACTACCAGGGGACAGGGTCGGGCTATGGCTACACCTTC	TRBJ1-2	TRBD1	TRBV5-5	few
CASRRDRESTGELFF	TGTGCCAGCAGGAGGGACAGGGAGTCGACCGGGGAGCTGTTTTTT	TRBJ2-2	TRBD1	TRBV7-2	NA
CASSLVFDRLPGEAFF	TGCGCCAGCAGCTTGGTTTTCGATAGGCTACCGGGTGAAGCTTTCTTT	TRBJ1-1	NA	TRBV5-1	few
CASRLDRGDYGYTF	TGTGCCAGCAGGCTAGACAGGGGCGACTATGGCTACACCTTC	TRBJ1-2	TRBD1	TRBV6-5	NA
CASSFRNYGYTF	TGTGCCAGCAGTTTTCGTAACTATGGCTACACCTTC	TRBJ1-2	NA	TRBV28	NA
CASSNMPYEQYF	TGTGCCAGTAGTAACATGCCCTACGAGCAGTACTTC	TRBJ2-7	NA	TRBV19	once
CASSEGQSNQPQHF	TGTGCCAGCAGTGAAGGACAGAGCAATCAGCCCCAGCATTTT	TRBJ1-5	NA	TRBV2	NA
CATSPSGQDTEAFF	TGTGCCACCAGCCCCTCCGGACAGGACACTGAAGCTTTCTTT	TRBJ1-1	TRBD1	TRBV15	NA
CASSEQGHQPQHF	TGTGCCAGCAGCGAACAGGGCCATCAGCCCCAGCATTTT	TRBJ1-5	NA	TRBV7-9	NA
CASSSRDSPIYNSPLHF	TGTGCCAGCAGTTCGCGGGACAGCCCGATCTATAATTCACCCCTCCACTTT	TRBJ1-6	TRBD1	TRBV28	NA
CASSFRLTEAFF	TGTGCCAGCAGTTTTAGACTCACTGAAGCTTTCTTT	TRBJ1-1	NA	TRBV28	NA
CASSAPNRAHNSPLHF	TGTGCCAGCTCAGCCCCCAACAGGGCCCATAATTCACCCCTCCACTTT	TRBJ1-6	NA	TRBV18	NA
CASSRRDGPDTQYF	TGTGCCAGCAGCCGACGGGATGGCCCCGATACGCAGTATTTT	TRBJ2-3	NA	TRBV11-3	NA
CASSPNTGVNTEAFF	TGTGCCAGCAGCCCAAATACAGGGGTGAACACTGAAGCTTTCTTT	TRBJ1-1	TRBD1	TRBV3-1/TRBV3-2	NA
CASRLAGALTDTQYF	TGTGCCAGCAGGCTAGCGGGGGCCCTCACAGATACGCAGTATTTT	TRBJ2-3	TRBD2	TRBV6-5	NA